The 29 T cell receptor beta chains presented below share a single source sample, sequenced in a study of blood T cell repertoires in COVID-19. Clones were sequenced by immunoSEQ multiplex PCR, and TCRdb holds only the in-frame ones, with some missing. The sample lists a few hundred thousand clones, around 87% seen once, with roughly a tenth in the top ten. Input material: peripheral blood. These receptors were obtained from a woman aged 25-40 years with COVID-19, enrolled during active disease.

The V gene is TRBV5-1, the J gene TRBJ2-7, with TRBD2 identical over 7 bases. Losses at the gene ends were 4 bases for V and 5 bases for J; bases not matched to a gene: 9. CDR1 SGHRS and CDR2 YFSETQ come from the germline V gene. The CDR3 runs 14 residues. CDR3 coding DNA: TGCGCCAGCAGCCCGGCTAGCGGAAGCCACGAGCAGTACTTC. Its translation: CASSPASGSHEQYF.

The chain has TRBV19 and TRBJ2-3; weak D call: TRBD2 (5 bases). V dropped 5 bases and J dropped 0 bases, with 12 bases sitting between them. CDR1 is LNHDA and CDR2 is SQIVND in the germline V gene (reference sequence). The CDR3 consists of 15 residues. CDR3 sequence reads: CASSPTRTSTDTQYF. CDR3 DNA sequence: TGTGCCAGTAGTCCCACTCGGACTAGCACAGATACGCAGTATTTT.

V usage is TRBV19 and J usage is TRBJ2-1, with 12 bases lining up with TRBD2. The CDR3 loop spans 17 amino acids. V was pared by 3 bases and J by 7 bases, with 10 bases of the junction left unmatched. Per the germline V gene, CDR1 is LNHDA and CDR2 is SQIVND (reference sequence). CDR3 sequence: CASSIVGASGRENEQFF. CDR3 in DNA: TGTGCCAGTAGTATTGTCGGGGCTAGCGGGAGGGAGAATGAGCAGTTCTTC.

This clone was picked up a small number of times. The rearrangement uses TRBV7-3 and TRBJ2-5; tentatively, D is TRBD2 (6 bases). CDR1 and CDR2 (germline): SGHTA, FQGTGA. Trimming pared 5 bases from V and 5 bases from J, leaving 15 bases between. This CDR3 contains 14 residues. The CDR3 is CASSPSGGWETQYF. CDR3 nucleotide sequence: TGTGCCAGCAGCCCGTCCGGAGGGTGGGAGACCCAGTACTTC.

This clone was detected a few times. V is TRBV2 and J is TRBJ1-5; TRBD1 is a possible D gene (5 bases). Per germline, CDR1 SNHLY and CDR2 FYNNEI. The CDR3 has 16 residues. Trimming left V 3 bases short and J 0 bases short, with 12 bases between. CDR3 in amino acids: CASSDRAGYSNQPQHF. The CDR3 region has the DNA TGTGCCAGCAGTGACAGGGCAGGGTATAGCAATCAGCCCCAGCATTTT.

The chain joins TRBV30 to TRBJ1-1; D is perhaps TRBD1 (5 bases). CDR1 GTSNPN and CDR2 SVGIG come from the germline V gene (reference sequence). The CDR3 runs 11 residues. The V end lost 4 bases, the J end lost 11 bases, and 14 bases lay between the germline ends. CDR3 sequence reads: CAWTLRGGAFF. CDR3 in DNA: TGTGCCTGGACCCTGAGGGGAGGGGCTTTCTTT.

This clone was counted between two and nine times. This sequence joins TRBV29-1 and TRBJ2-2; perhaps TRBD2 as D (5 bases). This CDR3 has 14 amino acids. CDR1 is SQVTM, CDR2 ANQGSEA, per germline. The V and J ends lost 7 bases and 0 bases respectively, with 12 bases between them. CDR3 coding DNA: TGCAGCGCGACGGGAAACCCGAACACCGGGGAGCTGTTTTTT. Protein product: CSATGNPNTGELFF.

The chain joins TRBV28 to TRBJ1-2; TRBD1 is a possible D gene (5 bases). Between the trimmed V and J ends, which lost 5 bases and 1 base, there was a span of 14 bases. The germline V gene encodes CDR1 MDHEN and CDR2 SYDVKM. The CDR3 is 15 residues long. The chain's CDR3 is CASSQGAPLNYGYTF. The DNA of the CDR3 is TGTGCCAGCAGTCAGGGCGCACCACTTAACTATGGCTACACCTTC.

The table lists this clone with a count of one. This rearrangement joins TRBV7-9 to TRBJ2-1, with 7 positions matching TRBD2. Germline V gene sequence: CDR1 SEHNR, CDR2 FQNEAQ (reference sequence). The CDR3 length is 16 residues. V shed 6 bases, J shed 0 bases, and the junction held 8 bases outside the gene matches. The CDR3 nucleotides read TGTGCCAGCAGATCAACTAGCGCGAGCTCCTACAATGAGCAGTTCTTC. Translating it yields CASRSTSASSYNEQFF.

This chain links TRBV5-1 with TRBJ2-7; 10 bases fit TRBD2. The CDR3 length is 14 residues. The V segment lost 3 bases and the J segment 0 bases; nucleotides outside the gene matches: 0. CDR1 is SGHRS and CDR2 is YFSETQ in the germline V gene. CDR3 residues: CASSSSGSSYEQYF. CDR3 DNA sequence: TGCGCCAGCAGCTCTAGCGGGAGCTCCTACGAGCAGTACTTC.

The CDR3 sequence is CASSFGRELAYEQYF. The CDR3 DNA is TGTGCCAGCAGCTTCGGGCGGGAGTTGGCCTACGAGCAGTACTTC. The chain joins TRBV7-2 to TRBJ2-7; TRBD2 matches 7 bases. This CDR3 is built from 15 residues. Germline V gives CDR1 SGHTA, CDR2 FQGNSA. Unmatched junction bases numbered 7, after V lost 3 bases and J lost 2 bases.

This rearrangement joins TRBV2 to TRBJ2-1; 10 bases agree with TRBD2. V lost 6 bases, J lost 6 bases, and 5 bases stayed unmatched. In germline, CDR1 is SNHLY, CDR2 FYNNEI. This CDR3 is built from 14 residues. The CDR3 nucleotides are TGTGCCAGCAGCACGGGACTAGCGAGCAATGAGCAGTTCTTC. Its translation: CASSTGLASNEQFF.

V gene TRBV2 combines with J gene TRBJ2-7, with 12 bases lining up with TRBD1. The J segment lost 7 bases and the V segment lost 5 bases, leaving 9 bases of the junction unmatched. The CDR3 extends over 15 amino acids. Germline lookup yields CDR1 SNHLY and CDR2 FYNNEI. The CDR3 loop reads CASSFRGQGASEQYF. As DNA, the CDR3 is TGTGCCAGCAGTTTTCGGGGACAGGGGGCAAGTGAGCAGTACTTC.

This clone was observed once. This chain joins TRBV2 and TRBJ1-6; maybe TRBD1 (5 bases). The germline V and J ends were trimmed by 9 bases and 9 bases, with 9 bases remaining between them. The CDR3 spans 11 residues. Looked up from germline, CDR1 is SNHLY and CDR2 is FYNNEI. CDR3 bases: TGTGCCAGTAGAGACAGTTCACCCCTCCACTTT. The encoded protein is CASRDSSPLHF.

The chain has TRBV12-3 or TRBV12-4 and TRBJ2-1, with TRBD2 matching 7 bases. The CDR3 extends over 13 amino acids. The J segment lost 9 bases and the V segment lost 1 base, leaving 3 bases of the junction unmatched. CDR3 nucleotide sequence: TGTGCCAGCAGTTTAGTGGCTAGCGGTGAGCAGTTCTTC. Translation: CASSLVASGEQFF.

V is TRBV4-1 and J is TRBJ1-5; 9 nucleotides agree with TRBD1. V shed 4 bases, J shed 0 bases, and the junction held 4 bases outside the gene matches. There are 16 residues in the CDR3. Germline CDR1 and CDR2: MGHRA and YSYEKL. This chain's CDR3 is CASSPGTGYSNQPQHF. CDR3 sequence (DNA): TGCGCCAGCAGCCCCGGGACAGGGTATAGCAATCAGCCCCAGCATTTT.

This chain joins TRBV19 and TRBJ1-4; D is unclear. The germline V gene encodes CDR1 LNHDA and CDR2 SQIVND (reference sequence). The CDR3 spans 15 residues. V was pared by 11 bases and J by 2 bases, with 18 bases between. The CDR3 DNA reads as TGTGCCTCAAGACCGCGAGGCGGCACTAATGAAAAACTGTTTTTT. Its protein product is CASRPRGGTNEKLFF.

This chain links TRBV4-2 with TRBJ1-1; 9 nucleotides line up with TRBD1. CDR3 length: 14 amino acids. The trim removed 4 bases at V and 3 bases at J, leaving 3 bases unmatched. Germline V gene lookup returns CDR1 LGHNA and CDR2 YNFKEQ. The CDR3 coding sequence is TGTGCCAGCAGCCGGACAGGGGAGGACACTGAAGCTTTCTTT. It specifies CASSRTGEDTEAFF.

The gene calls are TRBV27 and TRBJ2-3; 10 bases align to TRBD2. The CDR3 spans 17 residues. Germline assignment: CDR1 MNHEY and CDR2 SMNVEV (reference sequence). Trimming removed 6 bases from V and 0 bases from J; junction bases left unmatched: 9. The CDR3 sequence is CASSHWATSGSTDTQYF. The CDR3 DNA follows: TGTGCCAGCAGCCATTGGGCGACTAGCGGGAGCACAGATACGCAGTATTTT.

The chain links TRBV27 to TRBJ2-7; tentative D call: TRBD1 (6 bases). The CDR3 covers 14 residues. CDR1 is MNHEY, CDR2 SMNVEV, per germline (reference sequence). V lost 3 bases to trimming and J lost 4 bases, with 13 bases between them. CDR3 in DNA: TGTGCCAGCAGTTTCTTGGGACAACGATACGAGCAGTACTTC. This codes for CASSFLGQRYEQYF.

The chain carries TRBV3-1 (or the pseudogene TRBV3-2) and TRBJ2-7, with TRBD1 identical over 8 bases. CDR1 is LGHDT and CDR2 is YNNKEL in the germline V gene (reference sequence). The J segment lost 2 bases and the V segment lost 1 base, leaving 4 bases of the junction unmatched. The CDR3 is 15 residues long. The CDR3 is CASSQGTGIPYEQYF. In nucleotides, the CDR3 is TGTGCCAGCAGCCAAGGGACAGGGATCCCCTACGAGCAGTACTTC.

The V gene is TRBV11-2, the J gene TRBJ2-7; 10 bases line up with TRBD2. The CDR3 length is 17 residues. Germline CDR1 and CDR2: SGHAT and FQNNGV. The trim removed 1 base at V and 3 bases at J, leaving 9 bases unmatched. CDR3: CASSLATGTSVVYEQYF. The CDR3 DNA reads TGTGCCAGCAGCTTAGCTACCGGGACTAGCGTAGTCTACGAGCAGTACTTC.

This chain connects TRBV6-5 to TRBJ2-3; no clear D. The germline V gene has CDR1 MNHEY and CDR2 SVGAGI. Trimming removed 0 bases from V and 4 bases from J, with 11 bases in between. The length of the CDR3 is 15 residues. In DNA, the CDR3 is TGTGCCAGCAGTTACTCGGAGATTCGGGCAGATACGCAGTATTTT. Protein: CASSYSEIRADTQYF.

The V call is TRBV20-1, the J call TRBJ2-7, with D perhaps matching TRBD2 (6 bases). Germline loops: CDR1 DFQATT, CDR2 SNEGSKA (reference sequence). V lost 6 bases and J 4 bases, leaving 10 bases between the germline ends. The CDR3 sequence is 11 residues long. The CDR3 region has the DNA TGCAGTGCCCGTCGGGAGTACGAGCAGTACTTC. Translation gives CSARREYEQYF.

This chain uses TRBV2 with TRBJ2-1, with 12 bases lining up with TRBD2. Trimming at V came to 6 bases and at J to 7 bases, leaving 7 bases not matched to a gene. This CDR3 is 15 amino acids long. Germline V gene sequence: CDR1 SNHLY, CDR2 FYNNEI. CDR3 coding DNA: TGTGCCAGCAGAGGACTAGCGGGATACACTAATGAGCAGTTCTTC. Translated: CASRGLAGYTNEQFF.

CDR3 bases: TGTGCGACTACGGCGTCCAACTATGGCTACACCTTC. Its translation: CATTASNYGYTF. The chain is built from TRBV30 and TRBJ1-2; the D is unclear. This CDR3 has 12 amino acids. CDR1 and CDR2 (germline): GTSNPN, SVGIG (reference sequence).

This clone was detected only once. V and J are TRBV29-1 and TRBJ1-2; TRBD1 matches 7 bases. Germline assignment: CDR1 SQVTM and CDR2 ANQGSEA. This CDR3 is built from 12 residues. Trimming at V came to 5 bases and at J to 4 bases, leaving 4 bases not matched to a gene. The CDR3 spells CSVTDRFYGYTF. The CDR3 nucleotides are TGCAGCGTTACGGACAGGTTCTATGGCTACACCTTC.

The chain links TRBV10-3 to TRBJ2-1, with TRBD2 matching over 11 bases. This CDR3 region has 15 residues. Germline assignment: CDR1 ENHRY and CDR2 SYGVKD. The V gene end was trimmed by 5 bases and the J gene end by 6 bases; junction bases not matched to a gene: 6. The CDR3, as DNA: TGTGCCATCAGTTCCCCTGGGACTAGCGGCAATGAGCAGTTCTTC. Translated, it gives CAISSPGTSGNEQFF.

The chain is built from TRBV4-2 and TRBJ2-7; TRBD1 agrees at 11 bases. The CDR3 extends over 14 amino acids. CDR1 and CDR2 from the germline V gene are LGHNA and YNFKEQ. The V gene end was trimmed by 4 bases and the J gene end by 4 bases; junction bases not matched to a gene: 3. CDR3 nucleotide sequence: TGTGCCAGCAGCCCTGGGACAGGGGGTTACGAGCAGTACTTC. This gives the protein CASSPGTGGYEQYF.